This T cell receptor beta chain was profiled in a study of blood T cell repertoires in COVID-19. Study details: There were acute and convalescent COVID-19 samples, and they came from the United States, Italy and Spain.

Germline loops: CDR1 SGHNT, CDR2 YYREEE (reference sequence). V lost 4 bases and J lost 8, with 18 bases in between. The length of the CDR3 is 14 residues. Participants, roughly 18 to 100 years old, spanned under 25 US areas. Categorization into cohorts depended on clinical history that participants reported. Either two negative PCRs, clearance, or symptom resolution qualified Cohort 3 donors as recovered. Measured with immunoSEQ multiplex PCR; TCRdb has only the in-frame clones, and not every one. Here the sample spans 250,000 to 350,000 clones, around 87% being singletons. The chain has TRBV5-4 and TRBJ1-2; the D is unclear. Sample: PBMCs or T cells enriched from blood (not recorded which). The receptor was isolated from a woman aged 25 to 39 who had recovered from COVID-19. CDR3 sequence reads: CASSLGGRTEGYTF. CDR3 coding DNA: TGTGCCAGCAGCCTCGGAGGCCGCACGGAGGGCTACACCTTC.